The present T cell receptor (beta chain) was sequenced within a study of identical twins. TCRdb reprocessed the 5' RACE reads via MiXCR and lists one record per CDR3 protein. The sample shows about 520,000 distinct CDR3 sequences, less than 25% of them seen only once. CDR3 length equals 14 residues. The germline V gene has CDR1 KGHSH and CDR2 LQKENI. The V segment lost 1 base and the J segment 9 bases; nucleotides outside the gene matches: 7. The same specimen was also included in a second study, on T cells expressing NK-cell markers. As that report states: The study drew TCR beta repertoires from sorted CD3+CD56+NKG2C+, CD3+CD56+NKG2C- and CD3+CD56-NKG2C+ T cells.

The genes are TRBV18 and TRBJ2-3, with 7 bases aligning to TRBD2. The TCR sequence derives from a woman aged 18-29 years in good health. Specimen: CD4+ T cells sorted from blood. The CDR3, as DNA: TGTGCCAGCTCACCACAGAGACTAGCTGGCACGCAGTATTTT. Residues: CASSPQRLAGTQYF.